Sequencing of this TCR beta chain was carried out in a study of T-cell memory formation after mild COVID-19. The overall study: Clusters were largely donor specific.

In the case of this clonotype: Antigen specificity is unknown.

Constant-segment-primed 5'RACE gave TCR alpha and TCR beta cDNA libraries with sample barcodes and UMIs. Each CDR3 protein is one row after TCRdb ran MiXCR on the 5' RACE reads. The sample lists more than 250,000 distinct CDR3 sequences; about 16% were seen once. Study conclusions and caveats: Contracting CD8+ clones were enriched in EMRA, CD4+ mainly in CM and EM. Cross-reactive memory seemingly joined, as some responding clones were found in pre-infection memory.

The TCR sequence derives from a young man who had mild COVID-19 (a few samples of this study predate the infection). Cell type and time point are not known. Sequencing was carried out using PBMCs or a T cell subset sorted from them (not recorded which).

The CDR3 coding sequence is TGTGCTAGTGGTCCCGCTCAGGGAAATGAGCAGTTCTTC. It specifies CASGPAQGNEQFF. The J gene is TRBJ2-1, the V gene TRBV12-5, with D possibly TRBD1 on 5 matching bases. Trimming removed 5 bases at V and 7 bases at J, with 12 bases between. CDR1 is LGHNT, CDR2 FRNRAP, per germline. The CDR3 is 13 residues long.